This TCR beta chain was recovered during a study of T cell repertoires in cytomegalovirus infection. Whole-study context: In the study, CMV epitopes included recently identified HLA-C-restricted and well-studied HLA-B-restricted ones. Both a matching HLA type and CMV infection were indicated by public TCR beta signatures.

V lost 6 bases to trimming and J lost 6 bases, with 17 bases between them. The CDR3 has 14 residues. CDR1 and CDR2 from the germline V gene are MNHEY and SMNVEV (reference sequence). On this clonotype itself: Its antigen is unknown.

Study-wide results and caveats: It was HLA-C-restricted CMV-specific TCR beta clonotypes that dominated the response ex vivo.

TCRdb independently ran MiXCR on the reads; one entry per CDR3 protein. This table has just under 500,000 distinct CDR3 sequences, 25% to 35% appearing once. Material: cultured PBMCs, obtained from culture after CMV antigen stimulation. The clonotype originates from a human donor in good health (CMV status not recorded). Some clones in this sample may be carry-over from other donors' samples. The chain joins TRBV27 to TRBJ1-1; D gene ambiguous. The CDR3 bases are TGTGCCAGCAGCTCTTTCCTCTTCCGGGCTGAAGCTTTCTTT. The encoded protein is CASSSFLFRAEAFF.